The T cell receptor beta chain described here comes from a study of blood T cells in healthy people across ages. This CDR3 comprises 16 residues. V shed 5 bases, J shed 0 bases, and the junction held 8 bases outside the gene matches. Regarding the study as a whole: Across the age range, TCR beta diversity per million T cells fell in a roughly linear way. Higher diversity and more naive CD4+ cells were features of long-lived donors, compared to aged donors.

For the second PCR, which ran for about 7 to 12 cycles, a sample-barcoded 5' primer and a J-beta primer mix were used. TCRdb reprocessed the 5' RACE reads with MiXCR, giving one entry per CDR3 protein. The top ten clones hold 3% to 4% of a sample with about 510,000 distinct CDR3 sequences, approximately 26% of them seen once. Isolated PBMCs totaled at least 7 million in each sample. To note about this clonotype: Its antigen is not known. This CDR3 fails to terminate in the conserved phenylalanine or tryptophan, so it likely reflects a read error.

A further study also used this sample, focusing on T cells of mothers and their children. That paper notes: The yield was over 9 million TCR beta CDR3 reads from each mother and approximately 3.1 million from each child.

The sequence came from a boy aged 2 to 10 in good health. The source material was blood. The genes are TRBV12-3 or TRBV12-4 and TRBJ1-1, with 8 bases lining up with TRBD1. CDR3 loop: CASSPRTGNMNTEAFS. CDR3 DNA sequence: TGTGCCAGCAGTCCGCGGACAGGGAACATGAACACTGAAGCTTTCTCT.